A single T cell receptor beta chain is shown here with its context. Its target is not known. The data were taken from a study of CD8+CD57+ T cells in acquired aplastic anemia. Study conclusions and caveats: Shared by patients and controls, 25 to 35 CD8+ CDR3s were abundant in patients.

Looked up from germline, CDR1 is KGHDR and CDR2 is SFDVKD. This CDR3 contains 14 residues. Deletions cut 3 bases from V and 3 bases from J, with 11 bases between. Selection for sequencing was limited to patients who had shown CD8+CD57+ cell expansion by flow cytometry. Among the patients, all had severe acquired aplastic anemia. Researchers used genomic DNA as the template to profile TCR beta VDJ and CDR3. A single record per CDR3 protein comes from TCRdb applying MiXCR to the reads. The top ten hold 3.2% of the sample, which has roughly 150,000 distinct CDR3 sequences, about half seen once. The material sequenced was sorted CD4+, CD8+, or CD8+CD57+ T cells (not recorded which) from PBMCs. This TCR derives from a human donor with aplastic anemia. The V gene is TRBV24-1, the J gene TRBJ2-7; D perhaps matches TRBD1 (5 bases). The CDR3 nucleotides read TGTGCCACCAGTGATAGAGACAGAAACTACGAGCAGTACGTC. This sequence encodes CATSDRDRNYEQYV.